Shown below are 22 T cell receptor beta chains from a single sample sequenced in a study of PD-L1 blockade in urothelial cancer. Repertoires were generated with immunoSEQ multiplex PCR, while TCRdb's copy carries only in-frame clones and drops some. The sample includes 60,000 to 75,000 clones, roughly 84% of them seen just once. The time point is: pretreatment peripheral blood. The input for sequencing was PBMCs, taken around atezolizumab (anti-PD-L1) treatment. Source of these receptors: a woman aged 70-85 years with urothelial cancer.

The chain uses TRBV11-2 and TRBJ2-2, with D tentatively TRBD1 (5 bases). CDR1 SGHAT and CDR2 FQNNGV come from the germline V gene. Trimming took off 0 bases at V and 3 bases at J, with 11 bases between the two ends. The CDR3 sequence is 16 residues long. The CDR3 sequence: CASSLESGSDTGELFF. In nucleotides, the CDR3 is TGTGCCAGCAGCTTAGAGTCAGGGTCGGACACCGGGGAGCTGTTTTTT.

The chain combines TRBV28 with TRBJ1-4, with 8 bases matching TRBD1. The CDR3 runs to 14 residues. The trim removed 3 bases at V and 8 bases at J, leaving 5 bases unmatched. Germline V lookup: CDR1 MDHEN, CDR2 SYDVKM. CDR3 nucleotide sequence: TGTGCCAGCAGTTTGGGGACAGGTCGCGAAAAACTGTTTTTT. Amino acid sequence: CASSLGTGREKLFF.

This chain uses TRBV21-1 with TRBJ2-3; TRBD2 is the table's D call and was not checked against the DNA. TRBV21-1 constitutes a pseudogene. This CDR3 is built from 19 residues. This chain's CDR3 is CASSPLAGTSSGGTDTQYF. CDR3 DNA: TGTGCCAGCAGCCCACTGGCCGGGACTAGCTCAGGCGGTACAGATACGCAGTATTTT.

The V and J genes are TRBV29-1 and TRBJ2-3; 8 nucleotides agree with TRBD1. The CDR3 is 13 residues long. Trimming at V came to 4 bases and at J to 0 bases, leaving 0 bases not matched to a gene. Germline CDR1 SQVTM, CDR2 ANQGSEA. CDR3 protein: CSVGTGSTDTQYF. For the CDR3, the DNA is TGCAGCGTTGGGACAGGGAGCACAGATACGCAGTATTTT.

The chain employs TRBV2 and TRBJ2-7, with 8 bases lining up with TRBD1. CDR3 length: 15 amino acids. After removal of 6 bases from V and 5 bases from J, the junction contained 12 bases not matched to a gene. Germline V gene data show CDR1 as SNHLY and CDR2 as FYNNEI. The CDR3 loop is CASRDFVRGQDEQYF. CDR3 bases: TGTGCCAGCAGGGATTTCGTCAGGGGGCAGGACGAGCAGTACTTC. Full variable domain (outside the CDR3, taken from reference TRBV2 and TRBJ2-7): EPEVTQTPSHQVTQMGQEVILRCVPISNHLYFYWYRQILGQKVEFLVSFYNNEISEKSEIFDDQFSVERPDGSNFTLKIRSTKLEDSAMYFCASRDFVRGQDEQYFGPGTRLTVT.

This chain links TRBV19 with TRBJ2-5; 11 nucleotides align to TRBD1. V was pared by 5 bases and J by 5 bases, with 13 bases of the junction left unmatched. Germline V gene lookup returns CDR1 LNHDA and CDR2 SQIVND (reference sequence). The CDR3 runs to 17 residues. CDR3 loop: CASSEPGQGARDETQYF. DNA of the CDR3: TGTGCCAGTAGTGAGCCAGGACAGGGGGCTCGGGACGAGACCCAGTACTTC. Supplemented by reference TRBV19 and TRBJ2-5, the full variable domain reads DGGITQSPKYLFRKEGQNVTLSCEQNLNHDAMYWYRQDPGQGLRLIYYSQIVNDFQKGDIAEGYSVSREKKESFPLTVTSAQKNPTAFYLCASSEPGQGARDETQYFGPGTRLLVL.

This chain links TRBV10-1 with TRBJ2-1, with a tentative D call TRBD2 (6 bases). Germline V gives CDR1 WNHNN, CDR2 SYGVQD (reference sequence). The CDR3 length is 14 residues. The ends were cut back, 3 bases at V and 6 bases at J, with 12 bases in the middle. CDR3 bases: TGCGCCAGCAGTGATGGAGGGCCGATCAATGAGCAGTTCTTC. This sequence encodes CASSDGGPINEQFF.

The V call is TRBV5-6, the J call TRBJ2-5, with 12 nucleotides matching TRBD2. Germline-derived CDR1 and CDR2 are SGHDT and YYEEEE. V shed 3 bases, J shed 1 base, and the junction held 1 base outside the gene matches. The CDR3 contains 15 residues. CDR3 protein: CASSSLAGGQETQYF. The CDR3 bases are TGTGCCAGCAGCTCACTAGCGGGGGGCCAAGAGACCCAGTACTTC.

This clone was picked up a small number of times. V usage is TRBV29-1 and J usage is TRBJ1-1, with a tentative D call TRBD1 (6 bases). The ends were cut back, 4 bases at V and 3 bases at J, with 6 bases in the middle. The CDR3 covers 11 residues. The germline V gene has CDR1 SQVTM and CDR2 ANQGSEA. Here the CDR3 reads CSVGGHTEAFF. The CDR3 nucleotides read TGCAGCGTTGGGGGGCACACTGAAGCTTTCTTT.

V and J are TRBV10-3 and TRBJ1-1; 7 positions match TRBD1. The CDR3 length is 16 residues. CDR1 ENHRY and CDR2 SYGVKD come from the germline V gene. V lost 7 bases and J lost 0; bases outside the gene matches: 11. Here the CDR3 reads CAIKPGQNYMNTEAFF. CDR3 in DNA: TGTGCCATCAAACCGGGACAGAACTACATGAACACTGAAGCTTTCTTT.

J is TRBJ1-6 and V is TRBV27; 11 bases fit TRBD1. The V gene's germline CDR1 is MNHEY and CDR2 SMNVEV (reference sequence). The V gene end was trimmed by 6 bases and the J gene end by 10 bases; junction bases not matched to a gene: 5. This CDR3 is built from 14 residues. The CDR3 sequence: CASSRTGGDSPLHF. CDR3 nucleotides: TGTGCCAGCAGCCGGACAGGGGGCGACTCACCCCTCCACTTT.

The rearrangement joins TRBV6-1 to TRBJ2-7; the D gene is possibly TRBD2 (7 bases). CDR1 is MNHNS and CDR2 is SASEGT in the germline V gene. Trimming left V 8 bases short and J 8 bases short, with 16 bases between. There are 12 residues in the CDR3. The CDR3 sequence is CASWGGPAKQYF. CDR3 in DNA: TGTGCCAGCTGGGGGGGGCCCGCTAAGCAGTACTTC.

This clone was recorded only once. V is TRBV9 and J is TRBJ2-5, with D possibly TRBD2 on 5 matching bases. The germline V and J ends were trimmed by 0 bases and 7 bases, with 10 bases remaining between them. The CDR3 totals 13 residues. Germline lookup yields CDR1 SGDLS and CDR2 YYNGEE. CDR3 residues: CASSVGSAGTQYF. CDR3 sequence (DNA): TGTGCCAGCAGCGTAGGTAGCGCTGGGACCCAGTACTTC.

The chain links TRBV7-9 to TRBJ2-3; D is perhaps TRBD1 (6 bases). This CDR3 contains 15 residues. In germline, CDR1 is SEHNR, CDR2 FQNEAQ (reference sequence). Trimming shortened V by 7 bases and J by 1 base, and 15 bases separated the two germline ends. Here the CDR3 DNA reads TGTGCCAGCACCCTAGGGGGTAGGGGCACAGATACGCAGTATTTT. Its protein product is CASTLGGRGTDTQYF.

This chain joins TRBV19 and TRBJ2-5; 7 nucleotides match TRBD1. Germline CDR1 is LNHDA and CDR2 is SQIVND (reference sequence). The CDR3 totals 15 residues. J gave up 3 bases and V 4 bases, and 8 bases lay outside the gene matches. The CDR3 reads CASSSSGDREETQYF. CDR3 nucleotide sequence: TGTGCCAGTAGTAGTTCCGGAGACAGGGAAGAGACCCAGTACTTC.

This chain uses TRBV5-1 with TRBJ1-1; 7 bases align to TRBD1. V lost 0 bases, J lost 4 bases, and 3 bases stayed unmatched. CDR3 length: 14 amino acids. CDR1 is SGHRS and CDR2 is YFSETQ in the germline V gene. CDR3 sequence (DNA): TGCGCCAGCAGCTTGGAGGGGGCGAGCACTGAAGCTTTCTTT. This codes for CASSLEGASTEAFF.

J is TRBJ2-7 and V is TRBV9; possible D gene TRBD1, 6 bases. Germline-derived CDR1 and CDR2 are SGDLS and YYNGEE. The V end was cut by 0 bases, the J end by 0 bases, with 10 bases between. This CDR3 contains 15 residues. The CDR3 loop reads CASSVVGGASYEQYF. DNA for the CDR3: TGTGCCAGCAGCGTAGTTGGGGGCGCCTCCTACGAGCAGTACTTC.

The chain couples TRBV10-1 to TRBJ1-1, with D tentatively TRBD1 (5 bases). V dropped 3 bases and J dropped 4 bases, with 12 bases sitting between them. The CDR3 totals 14 residues. Germline CDR1 is WNHNN and CDR2 is SYGVQD (reference sequence). The CDR3 DNA is TGCGCCAGCAGTGAAAAGCAGGGTCGCACTGAAGCTTTCTTT. The encoded protein is CASSEKQGRTEAFF.

The V and J genes are TRBV7-9 and TRBJ2-7, with 9 positions matching TRBD2. The CDR3 extends over 15 amino acids. Germline CDR1 and CDR2: SEHNR and FQNEAQ (reference sequence). The V segment lost 4 bases and the J segment 3 bases; nucleotides outside the gene matches: 7. The CDR3 DNA reads TGTGCCAGCAGCTCCCATAGCGGGGGCCTCTACGAGCAGTACTTC. It codes for CASSSHSGGLYEQYF.

For the CDR3, the DNA is TGTGCCAGCAGTGAACAAGGTTGGAGCTCCTACGAGCAGTACTTC. Translation: CASSEQGWSSYEQYF. This chain links TRBV6-1 with TRBJ2-7, with unresolved D. CDR1 is MNHNS, CDR2 SASEGT, per germline. The CDR3 is made up of 15 amino acids. V lost 2 bases and J lost 0, with 11 bases in between.

This sequence joins TRBV5-6 and TRBJ1-5; D possibly corresponds to TRBD1 (5 bases). CDR3 length: 15 amino acids. The V and J ends lost 0 bases and 2 bases respectively, with 9 bases between them. Germline loops: CDR1 SGHDT, CDR2 YYEEEE. The CDR3 DNA follows: TGTGCCAGCAGCTTGGGGTGGGGGGGCAATCAGCCCCAGCATTTT. Encoded protein: CASSLGWGGNQPQHF.

This clone appeared a single time. V and J are TRBV28 and TRBJ1-2, with TRBD1 matching 7 bases. In germline, CDR1 is MDHEN, CDR2 SYDVKM. Trimming cost V 4 bases and J 0 bases; bases outside gene matches: 8. CDR3 size: 16 residues. CDR3 sequence reads: CASSSGTAPSNYGYTF. CDR3 sequence (DNA): TGTGCCAGCAGTTCCGGGACAGCGCCGTCTAACTATGGCTACACCTTC.